The 13 T cell receptor beta chains presented below share a single source sample, sequenced in a study of T cells after yellow fever vaccination. In TCRdb, the 5' RACE reads were re-called with MiXCR into one record per CDR3 protein. The sample yields about 400,000 distinct CDR3 sequences, 11% seen once. The material was PBMCs, obtained on the day of the first yellow fever vaccination. The receptors come from a man between 18 and 29 years old who received the YFV17D yellow fever vaccine.

This chain links TRBV10-3 with TRBJ2-7, with TRBD2 matching over 8 bases. Per the germline V gene, CDR1 is ENHRY and CDR2 is SYGVKD. This CDR3 has 15 residues. Losses at the gene ends were 3 bases for V and 4 bases for J; bases not matched to a gene: 8. The DNA of the CDR3 is TGTGCCATCAGTGACGACTTTAGCGGGGAGTACGAGCAGTACTTC. This codes for CAISDDFSGEYEQYF.

This clonotype was seen a few times. The chain links TRBV19 to TRBJ2-1; 8 bases agree with TRBD2. V dropped 3 bases and J dropped 4; count of bases not matched to a gene: 5. CDR1 is LNHDA and CDR2 is SQIVND in the germline V gene (reference sequence). The CDR3 spans 15 residues. As DNA, the CDR3 is TGTGCCAGTAGTATCGCGGGGGGTAAATACAATGAGCAGTTCTTC. Protein sequence: CASSIAGGKYNEQFF.

This clonotype was found a few times. The genes are TRBV5-1 and TRBJ2-5; 8 nucleotides match TRBD1. The germline V gene has CDR1 SGHRS and CDR2 YFSETQ. The CDR3 is made up of 16 amino acids. V shed 4 bases and J 5 bases; nucleotides not matched to a gene: 13. CDR3 protein: CASSILSGTGDETQYF. The CDR3 DNA follows: TGCGCCAGCAGCATCCTCTCCGGGACAGGTGACGAGACCCAGTACTTC.

There are a few counts of this clonotype. This chain uses TRBV7-2 with TRBJ2-3, with D possibly being TRBD1 (6 bases). The CDR3 is 15 residues long. The V gene's germline CDR1 is SGHTA and CDR2 FQGNSA. Trimming took off 5 bases at V and 2 bases at J, with 14 bases between the two ends. The CDR3 region is CASSLRQVYTDTQYF. CDR3 sequence (DNA): TGTGCCAGCAGCCTCAGACAGGTCTACACAGATACGCAGTATTTT.

This clonotype has at least ten counts. The chain uses TRBV6-5 and TRBJ1-6; the D is unclear. Trimming took 7 bases from V and 8 from J, leaving 18 bases between them. In germline, CDR1 is MNHEY, CDR2 SVGAGI. The CDR3 runs to 15 residues. CDR3 in DNA: TGTGCCAGCAATCCGACGGATGCGAATCATTCACCCCTCCACTTT. It yields the protein CASNPTDANHSPLHF.

This chain links TRBV7-8 with TRBJ2-1; D perhaps matches TRBD1 (5 bases). Germline CDR1 reads SGHVS; CDR2 reads FQNEAQ. The CDR3 covers 13 residues. V lost 7 bases to trimming and J lost 1 base, with 8 bases between them. Here the CDR3 DNA reads TGTGCCAGCAACCCAGGGTCCTACAATGAGCAGTTCTTC. Amino acids: CASNPGSYNEQFF.

A few counts support this clonotype. The chain recombines TRBV2 with TRBJ1-2; D may be TRBD1 (5 bases). This CDR3 is built from 19 residues. Germline V gene lookup returns CDR1 SNHLY and CDR2 FYNNEI. Trimming removed 2 bases from V and 3 bases from J, with 25 bases in between. CDR3 sequence (DNA): TGTGCCAGCAGTGAACCCGTGCAGGGTCGTCGTTTATCTGACTATGGCTACACCTTC. This codes for CASSEPVQGRRLSDYGYTF.

This clonotype occurred a few times. In nucleotides, the CDR3 is TGTGCCAGCTCACCGCCGGGACAGAGGGTTGGAGCTTTCTTT. Its protein product is CASSPPGQRVGAFF. V and J are TRBV18 and TRBJ1-1; 7 positions match TRBD1. The J segment lost 10 bases and the V segment lost 3 bases, leaving 11 bases of the junction unmatched. The CDR3 consists of 14 residues. Germline assignment: CDR1 KGHSH and CDR2 LQKENI.

Comment on this clonotype: One junction end does not reproduce the germline sequence, and a read error may be involved. The chain links TRBV18 to TRBJ2-1; the match to TRBD1 covers 7 bases. The CDR3 has 14 residues. CDR1 is KGHSH and CDR2 is LQKENI in the germline V gene. For the CDR3, the DNA is TGTGCCAGCTCTCCACAGGGGAGAAGGGATGAGCAGTTCTTC. This encodes CASSPQGRRDEQFF.

Only a few counts were recorded for this clonotype. The chain combines TRBV6-6 with TRBJ1-4; D gene uncertain. Trimming took off 6 bases at V and 7 bases at J, with 12 bases between the two ends. The CDR3 runs to 13 residues. The germline CDR1 and CDR2 sequences are MNHNY and SVGAGI (reference sequence). The CDR3 DNA sequence: TGTGCCAGCAGGGGGAGTGGGATTGAAAAACTGTTTTTT. This translates into CASRGSGIEKLFF.

This clonotype has more than one count but fewer than ten. This chain uses TRBV6-2 or TRBV6-3 with TRBJ2-5, with 7 nucleotides matching TRBD2. CDR1 and CDR2 from the germline V gene are MNHEY and SVGEGT. V lost 5 bases to trimming and J lost 2 bases; unmatched junction nucleotides: 11. The CDR3 is made up of 16 amino acids. The CDR3 bases are TGTGCCAGCAGTACCGGACTAGTTCAAGGTCAAGAGACCCAGTACTTC. Translated: CASSTGLVQGQETQYF.

In this sample, this clonotype turned up a few times. This chain links TRBV5-4 with TRBJ2-5, with TRBD2 matching over 8 bases. V shed 5 bases, J shed 4 bases, and the junction held 13 bases outside the gene matches. In germline, CDR1 is SGHNT, CDR2 YYREEE (reference sequence). The CDR3 consists of 16 residues. CDR3 loop: CASRAGGGFLGETQYF. The CDR3 DNA is TGTGCCAGCAGGGCGGGCGGGGGGTTTCTGGGAGAGACCCAGTACTTC.

This clonotype was observed a handful of times. In DNA form, the CDR3 reads TGTGCCAGCAGTTTATTCGCCTACTCGGGGGGCTACACCTTC. Its translation is CASSLFAYSGGYTF. The chain has TRBV12-3 or TRBV12-4 and TRBJ1-2; unclear D gene. CDR3 length equals 14 residues. V was cut by 2 bases and J by 8 bases, with 15 bases left in between.